This T cell receptor (beta chain) was found in a study of type 1 and type 2 diabetes patients. Study overall: The cohort mixed type 1 diabetes, type 2 diabetes and nondiabetic donors.

The sample holds one count of this clonotype. Its antigen is currently unknown. The CDR3 consists of 13 residues. In germline, CDR1 is SGDLS, CDR2 YYNGEE. V shed 1 base and J shed 5 bases, with 10 bases lying between them. Amplification started from genomic DNA. Multiplex PCR with 30 forward and 13 reverse primers amplified the TCR beta CDR3. Each CDR3 protein is one row after TCRdb ran MiXCR on the multiplex PCR reads. The sample holds about 290,000 distinct CDR3 sequences, more than 45% seen once. Study observations and caveats: With limited T2D and control samples, some T1D-only expanded clones may not be T1D-specific.

The chain couples TRBV9 to TRBJ2-7; possible D gene TRBD2, 7 bases. Sequencing was done on a sample of peripheral blood mononuclear cells (PBMCs). This receptor was identified in a man younger than 35 with type 2 diabetes. CDR3 bases: TGTGCCAGCAGCGTATGGGAGGGGGACGAGCAGTACTTC. Its protein is CASSVWEGDEQYF.